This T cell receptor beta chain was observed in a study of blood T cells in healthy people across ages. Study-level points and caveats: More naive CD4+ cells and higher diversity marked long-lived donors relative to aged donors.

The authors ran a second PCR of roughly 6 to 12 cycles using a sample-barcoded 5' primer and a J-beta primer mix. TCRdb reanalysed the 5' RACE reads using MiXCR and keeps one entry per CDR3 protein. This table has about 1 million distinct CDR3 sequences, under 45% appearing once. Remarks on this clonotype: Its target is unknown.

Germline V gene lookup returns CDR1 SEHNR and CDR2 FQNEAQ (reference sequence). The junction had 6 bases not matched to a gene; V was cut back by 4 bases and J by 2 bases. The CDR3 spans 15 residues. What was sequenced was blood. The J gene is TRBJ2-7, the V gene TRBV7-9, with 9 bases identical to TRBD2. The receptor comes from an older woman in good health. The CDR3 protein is CASSSTTSGTYEQYF. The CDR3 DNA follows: TGTGCCAGCAGCTCCACGACTAGCGGTACCTACGAGCAGTACTTC. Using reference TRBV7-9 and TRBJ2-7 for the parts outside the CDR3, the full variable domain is DTGVSQNPRHKITKRGQNVTFRCDPISEHNRLYWYRQTLGQGPEFLTYFQNEAQLEKSRLLSDRFSAERPKGSFSTLEIQRTEQGDSAMYLCASSSTTSGTYEQYFGPGTRLTVT.